These 28 T cell receptor beta chains originate from one sample sequenced in a study of shared clonotypes between healthy human individuals. This table comes from immunoSEQ multiplex PCR, and its TCRdb copy is limited to in-frame clones, with some not included. The table lists about 1,800,000 clones, approximately 94% of them singletons. CD45RO-negative cells were positively selected for CCR7, leaving out terminally differentiated effector memory CD45RA+ cells. The sequencing sample was made of naive CD8+ T cells sorted from blood. The source of these receptors is a man aged 18 to 29 in good health.

This clone occurred once. The chain uses TRBV7-8 and TRBJ2-7; 8 positions match TRBD2. Trimming removed 4 bases from V and 0 bases from J; junction bases left unmatched: 8. Looked up from germline, CDR1 is SGHVS and CDR2 is FQNEAQ. This CDR3 region has 16 residues. This CDR3 reads CASSSLAGTISYEQYF. The CDR3 coding sequence is TGTGCCAGCAGCTCATTAGCGGGAACAATCTCCTACGAGCAGTACTTC.

This chain joins TRBV27 and TRBJ2-7, with 11 bases fitting TRBD2. The CDR3 contains 17 residues. Trimming took 4 bases from V and 3 from J; bases not matched to a gene: 11. CDR1 is MNHEY and CDR2 is SMNVEV in the germline V gene (reference sequence). The chain's CDR3 is CASSSGTSGGAFYEQYF. The CDR3 coding sequence is TGTGCCAGCAGTTCGGGGACTAGCGGAGGGGCTTTCTACGAGCAGTACTTC.

The chain employs TRBV7-9 and TRBJ2-1; 9 bases align to TRBD2. Germline assignment: CDR1 SEHNR and CDR2 FQNEAQ (reference sequence). Losses at the gene ends were 7 bases for V and 6 bases for J; bases not matched to a gene: 4. The CDR3 has 13 residues. The CDR3: CASTETSGNEQFF. The CDR3 DNA reads TGTGCCAGCACCGAGACTAGCGGCAATGAGCAGTTCTTC.

The chain carries TRBV20-1 and TRBJ2-1; D call uncertain. Germline CDR1 DFQATT, CDR2 SNEGSKA (reference sequence). CDR3 length equals 11 residues. V was trimmed by 0 bases and J by 8 bases, leaving 5 bases between them. The CDR3 bases are TGCAGTGCTAGAGAAACGCATGAGCAGTTCTTC. Encoded protein: CSARETHEQFF.

V usage is TRBV5-4 and J usage is TRBJ2-7, with D tentatively TRBD1 (6 bases). This CDR3 has 16 residues. The germline V gene encodes CDR1 SGHNT and CDR2 YYREEE (reference sequence). V lost 4 bases to trimming and J lost 1 base, with 18 bases between them. The CDR3 nucleotides read TGTGCCAGCAGCCCCGACAGGAGCTCTTCTTCCTACGAGCAGTACTTC. It encodes CASSPDRSSSSYEQYF.

The rearrangement joins TRBV2 to TRBJ1-1; D ambiguous. The ends were cut back, 7 bases at V and 2 bases at J, with 14 bases in the middle. The CDR3 loop spans 14 amino acids. Germline CDR1 SNHLY, CDR2 FYNNEI. DNA of the CDR3: TGTGCCAGCAAAAGCTCAACGGGTAACACTGAAGCTTTCTTT. Protein sequence: CASKSSTGNTEAFF.

This clone was seen once. This chain uses TRBV6-5 with TRBJ2-5; TRBD2 is a possible D gene (5 bases). The CDR3 is made up of 14 amino acids. Per germline, CDR1 MNHEY and CDR2 SVGAGI. With 2 bases removed from V and 2 bases from J, the gap between germline ends came to 9 bases. The DNA of the CDR3 is TGTGCCAGCAGTTACCACACTAGTCAAGAGACCCAGTACTTC. Translated, it gives CASSYHTSQETQYF.

The chain joins TRBV27 to TRBJ2-5; 7 bases match TRBD2. Germline CDR1 reads MNHEY; CDR2 reads SMNVEV (reference sequence). V was pared by 5 bases and J by 4 bases, with 13 bases of the junction left unmatched. This CDR3 is built from 16 residues. The CDR3 DNA is TGTGCCAGCAGTCCTACCGAACTAGCGTCACTAGAGACCCAGTACTTC. It specifies CASSPTELASLETQYF.

The chain employs TRBV7-9 and TRBJ2-7; D is unresolved. Trimming cost V 5 bases and J 2 bases, with 10 bases left between them. The CDR3 length is 13 residues. Germline loops: CDR1 SEHNR, CDR2 FQNEAQ (reference sequence). CDR3 amino acids: CASSTQLTYEQYF. The CDR3 DNA sequence: TGTGCCAGCAGCACGCAGCTAACCTACGAGCAGTACTTC.

The chain employs TRBV21-1 and TRBJ2-7; TRBD1 was called by the table and not checked on the DNA. TRBV21-1 corresponds to a pseudogene. The CDR3 has 13 residues. The CDR3 sequence: CASSLTGAYEQYF. As DNA, the CDR3 is TGTGCCAGCAGCTTGACAGGGGCCTACGAGCAGTACTTC.

The chain is built from TRBV27 and TRBJ1-5, with a tentative D call TRBD1 (5 bases). The germline V gene encodes CDR1 MNHEY and CDR2 SMNVEV (reference sequence). Between the trimmed V and J ends, which lost 7 bases and 0 bases, there was a span of 19 bases. CDR3 length equals 17 residues. This CDR3 is CASNVARRGDSNQPQHF. The CDR3 DNA follows: TGTGCCAGCAACGTGGCTCGAAGGGGTGATAGCAATCAGCCCCAGCATTTT.

This chain connects TRBV21-1 to TRBJ2-2; TRBD1, the D gene given by the table, was not confirmed from the DNA. TRBV21-1 counts as a pseudogene. The CDR3 has 15 residues. Written as DNA, the CDR3 is TGTGCCAGCAGCAAGGGACACGTGGCAACCGGGGAGCTGTTTTTT. As protein: CASSKGHVATGELFF.

This chain links TRBV14 with TRBJ2-2; either TRBD1 or TRBD2 may fit D (5 bases each). This CDR3 region has 15 residues. V was cut by 5 bases and J by 1 base, with 11 bases left in between. The germline CDR1 and CDR2 sequences are SGHDN and FVKESK. In DNA form, the CDR3 reads TGTGCCAGCAGCTCTGGGACCTTGAACACCGGGGAGCTGTTTTTT. Residues: CASSSGTLNTGELFF.

V and J are TRBV15 and TRBJ2-1; the D is unclear. V was clipped by 0 bases and J by 0 bases, with 6 bases between them. Germline CDR1 is LNHNV and CDR2 is YYDKDF (reference sequence). This CDR3 comprises 15 residues. As DNA, the CDR3 is TGTGCCACCAGCAGAGAGGGCCTCTCCTACAATGAGCAGTTCTTC. Its translation: CATSREGLSYNEQFF.

The J gene is TRBJ2-7, the V gene TRBV27, with a tentative D call TRBD1 (6 bases). This CDR3 has 15 residues. Trimming removed 5 bases from V and 2 bases from J, with 16 bases in between. CDR1 is MNHEY and CDR2 is SMNVEV in the germline V gene (reference sequence). The CDR3 loop is CASSSPGHLTYEQYF. The CDR3 coding sequence is TGTGCCAGCAGTAGCCCGGGACACCTTACCTACGAGCAGTACTTC.

This chain joins TRBV11-3 and TRBJ2-3, with 14 nucleotides matching TRBD2. The germline gives CDR1 SGHNT, CDR2 YENEEA. J lost 3 bases, V lost 5 bases, and 7 bases had no gene match. The CDR3 contains 17 residues. CDR3 region: CASSPGTSGSGTDTQYF. In nucleotides, the CDR3 is TGTGCCAGCAGCCCGGGGACTAGCGGGAGTGGTACAGATACGCAGTATTTT.

The V and J genes are TRBV6-1 and TRBJ2-1, with 10 bases matching TRBD1. The J segment lost 5 bases and the V segment lost 2 bases, leaving 6 bases of the junction unmatched. This CDR3 is built from 16 residues. The V gene's germline CDR1 is MNHNS and CDR2 SASEGT. This chain's CDR3 is CASSEKGQGIHNEQFF. The CDR3 DNA reads as TGTGCCAGCAGTGAAAAGGGACAGGGGATCCACAATGAGCAGTTCTTC.

Concerning this clone itself: Other nucleotide sequences from this sample produce the same CDR3. The chain is built from TRBV7-9 and TRBJ2-6; the D gene is possibly TRBD1 (6 bases). Germline V lookup: CDR1 SEHNR, CDR2 FQNEAQ (reference sequence). This CDR3 spans 15 amino acids. The germline V and J ends were trimmed by 3 bases and 2 bases, with 8 bases remaining between them. The CDR3 here is CASSLRGTGANVLTF. The CDR3 bases are TGTGCCAGCAGCTTGAGGGGGACTGGGGCCAACGTCCTGACTTTC.

The J gene is TRBJ1-4, the V gene TRBV4-1; D ambiguous. V was trimmed by 1 base and J by 4 bases, leaving 16 bases between them. The germline V gene encodes CDR1 MGHRA and CDR2 YSYEKL. CDR3 length equals 17 residues. The CDR3 nucleotides are TGCGCCAGCAGCCAAGTTCCGCCGTGGGCAAATAATGAAAAACTGTTTTTT. This gives the protein CASSQVPPWANNEKLFF.

The J gene is TRBJ2-2, the V gene TRBV9; 8 nucleotides align to TRBD2. Germline CDR1 is SGDLS and CDR2 is YYNGEE. J lost 6 bases, V lost 4 bases, and 11 bases had no gene match. The CDR3 extends over 16 amino acids. The CDR3, as DNA: TGTGCCAGCAGCCCGGGGGGGATCAGGATTTCCGGGGAGCTGTTTTTT. Its translation is CASSPGGIRISGELFF.

DNA for the CDR3: TGTGCCAGCAGTATACGACAGGGACATGGCTACACCTTC. Amino acid sequence: CASSIRQGHGYTF. The V and J genes are TRBV27 and TRBJ1-2, with 7 bases aligning to TRBD1. The CDR3 totals 13 residues. The V and J ends lost 5 bases and 6 bases, in that order; junction bases with no gene match: 6. Germline-derived CDR1 and CDR2 are MNHEY and SMNVEV (reference sequence).

J is TRBJ2-7 and V is TRBV7-9; D possibly corresponds to TRBD1 (6 bases). Trimming took 4 bases from V and 2 from J, leaving 12 bases between them. This CDR3 is 14 amino acids long. CDR1 SEHNR and CDR2 FQNEAQ come from the germline V gene (reference sequence). CDR3 bases: TGTGCCAGCAGCTCCTTGGACAGAACCTACGAGCAGTACTTC. Encoded protein: CASSSLDRTYEQYF.

The J gene is TRBJ2-7, the V gene TRBV7-2, with a weak D call TRBD2 (6 bases). The germline gives CDR1 SGHTA, CDR2 FQGNSA. CDR3 length: 14 amino acids. V was trimmed by 5 bases and J by 3 bases, leaving 14 bases between them. The CDR3 coding sequence is TGTGCCAGCAGCCCCCTCTTCGGGGGCTACGAGCAGTACTTC. The encoded protein is CASSPLFGGYEQYF.

The rearrangement uses TRBV9 and TRBJ2-1, with TRBD2 as a possible D gene (6 bases). The CDR3 totals 13 residues. Trimming removed 4 bases from V and 8 bases from J, with 13 bases in between. Germline V gives CDR1 SGDLS, CDR2 YYNGEE. The CDR3 nucleotides are TGTGCCAGCAGCCAGGAGGGCCTAGATGAGCAGTTCTTC. This encodes CASSQEGLDEQFF. Variable domain in full (rest from reference TRBV9 and TRBJ2-1): DSGVTQTPKHLITATGQRVTLRCSPRSGDLSVYWYQQSLDQGLQFLIQYYNGEERAKGNILERFSAQQFPDLHSELNLSSLELGDSALYFCASSQEGLDEQFFGPGTRLTVL.

The V and J genes are TRBV10-1 and TRBJ1-1, with D possibly matching TRBD1 (5 bases). This CDR3 has 13 residues. Trimming shortened V by 6 bases and J by 6 bases, and 14 bases separated the two germline ends. The V gene's germline CDR1 is WNHNN and CDR2 SYGVQD (reference sequence). The CDR3 here is CASSRAGRAEAFF. The CDR3 DNA follows: TGCGCCAGCAGCAGGGCGGGAAGAGCTGAAGCTTTCTTT.

The gene calls are TRBV7-9 and TRBJ2-7, with D unclear. CDR1 and CDR2 from the germline V gene are SEHNR and FQNEAQ (reference sequence). Trimming took off 5 bases at V and 6 bases at J, with 14 bases between the two ends. The CDR3 spans 13 residues. CDR3 nucleotides: TGTGCCAGCAGCCCATCGGCCTGGGGCGAGCAGTACTTC. Protein sequence: CASSPSAWGEQYF.

The V and J genes are TRBV5-6 and TRBJ1-4; 9 nucleotides match TRBD1. V dropped 4 bases and J dropped 6; count of bases not matched to a gene: 7. The CDR3 has 15 amino acids. Germline loops: CDR1 SGHDT, CDR2 YYEEEE. This CDR3 reads CASSVGDRVDEKLFF. As DNA, the CDR3 is TGTGCCAGCAGCGTAGGGGACAGGGTGGATGAAAAACTGTTTTTT.

V and J are TRBV6-6 and TRBJ2-7; TRBD1 matches at 8 bases. V lost 6 bases to trimming and J lost 2 bases; unmatched junction nucleotides: 12. The CDR3 totals 16 residues. Germline CDR1 reads MNHNY; CDR2 reads SVGAGI (reference sequence). CDR3 sequence (DNA): TGTGCCAGCAGCTTATTGGGGACAGGCCTAACCTACGAGCAGTACTTC. Translation gives CASSLLGTGLTYEQYF.